This T cell receptor (beta chain) was observed in a study of blood T cell repertoires in COVID-19. V lost 6 bases, J lost 4 bases, and 15 bases lay in between. Germline V gene sequence: CDR1 MDHEN, CDR2 SYDVKM. The CDR3 runs 14 residues. Per the authors' pipeline: Reference gene primers were amplified, and this amplification served to estimate nucleated cell counts. Profiling relied on immunoSEQ multiplex PCR, and the TCRdb table lists in-frame clones only, not all of them. V and J calls and clone size are copied from that table; D and trimming were computed from the DNA. The sample has 250,000 to 300,000 clones, approximately 90% seen once.

The sequence was collected from a woman aged 50 to 60 with COVID-19, enrolled during active disease. Input material: peripheral blood. The chain is built from TRBV28 and TRBJ1-2; D not certain. The DNA of the CDR3 is TGTGCCAGCAGCCGGCGGAGGGTTGGCTATGGCTACACCTTC. Translated: CASSRRRVGYGYTF.